Listed below are T cell receptor beta chains from one sample, sequenced in a study of PD-1 blockade in classical Hodgkin lymphoma. Repertoires were generated with immunoSEQ multiplex PCR, while TCRdb's copy carries only in-frame clones and drops some. The repertoire holds just over 60,000 clones, about 87% seen once, with around an eighth in the top ten. Here the sequenced sample was peripheral blood mononuclear cells (PBMCs), taken at baseline. The source of these receptors is a human donor with classical Hodgkin lymphoma. CDR3s include the opening cysteine and the closing phenylalanine or tryptophan. A D gene is named only where the DNA matches it firmly. Clone size is not always given. Where it is, it says once, few, many or a class for expanded clones.

V gene: TRBV11-2
D gene: .
CDR3 length: 14
clone size: .
J gene: TRBJ1-6
CDR3 DNA: TGTGCCAGCAGCTTATGGTCAGGACCTTCACCCCTCCACTTT
CDR3 protein: CASSLWSGPSPLHF

V gene: TRBV4-1
D gene: .
CDR3 length: 14
clone size: .
J gene: TRBJ1-1
CDR3 DNA: TGCGCCAGCAGCCAAGACGGCATGAACACTGAAGCTTTCTTT
CDR3 protein: CASSQDGMNTEAFF

V gene: TRBV5-1
D gene: .
CDR3 length: 16
clone size: .
J gene: TRBJ2-7
CDR3 DNA: TGCGCCAGCAGCTTGGAAGCGGCGGCAGTCTCCTACGAGCAGTACTTC
CDR3 protein: CASSLEAAAVSYEQYF

V gene: TRBV30
D gene: .
CDR3 length: 13
clone size: .
J gene: TRBJ1-5
CDR3 DNA: TGTGCCTGGGGAGGACAGATCAATCAGCCCCAGCATTTT
CDR3 protein: CAWGGQINQPQHF

V gene: TRBV11-3
D gene: TRBD1
CDR3 length: 15
clone size: .
J gene: TRBJ2-7
CDR3 DNA: TGTGCCAGCAGCTTTTCATCGGGACAGGGGGTCGAGCAGTACTTC
CDR3 protein: CASSFSSGQGVEQYF

V gene: TRBV5-6
D gene: TRBD1
CDR3 length: 14
clone size: .
J gene: TRBJ1-2
CDR3 DNA: TGTGCCAGCAGCTTGGCTGGGACAGACTATGGCTACACCTTC
CDR3 protein: CASSLAGTDYGYTF

V gene: TRBV10-2
D gene: .
CDR3 length: 14
clone size: .
J gene: TRBJ2-7
CDR3 DNA: TGCGCCAGCAGTGGGAACAGGCTCTCCTACGAGCAGTACTTC
CDR3 protein: CASSGNRLSYEQYF

V gene: TRBV6-1
D gene: TRBD1
CDR3 length: 15
clone size: .
J gene: TRBJ1-1
CDR3 DNA: TGTGCCAGCAGTGCCCAGGGGGCGATGAACACTGAAGCTTTCTTT
CDR3 protein: CASSAQGAMNTEAFF

V gene: TRBV7-9
D gene: .
CDR3 length: 16
clone size: .
J gene: TRBJ1-3
CDR3 DNA: TGTGCCAGCAGCTTTTTAAGGTCTTACTCTGGAAACACCATATATTTT
CDR3 protein: CASSFLRSYSGNTIYF

V gene: TRBV6-1
D gene: TRBD2
CDR3 length: 14
clone size: once
J gene: TRBJ2-7
CDR3 DNA: TGTGCCAGCAGTAGCGGGGGGAGAAGCTACGAGCAGTACTTC
CDR3 protein: CASSSGGRSYEQYF

V gene: TRBV10-2
D gene: .
CDR3 length: 14
clone size: few
J gene: TRBJ1-2
CDR3 DNA: TGCGCCAGCAGGGAGGTGGGCGGCAACTATGGCTACACCTTC
CDR3 protein: CASREVGGNYGYTF

V gene: TRBV6-5
D gene: .
CDR3 length: 13
clone size: .
J gene: TRBJ1-2
CDR3 DNA: TGTGCCAGCAGTCGGGACGCAAACTATGGCTACACCTTC
CDR3 protein: CASSRDANYGYTF

V gene: TRBV2
D gene: .
CDR3 length: 15
clone size: .
J gene: TRBJ1-5
CDR3 DNA: TGTGCCAGCAGTGAAATTGAACCCCGCAATCAGCCCCAGCATTTT
CDR3 protein: CASSEIEPRNQPQHF

V gene: TRBV19
D gene: TRBD2
CDR3 length: 15
clone size: .
J gene: TRBJ2-5
CDR3 DNA: TGTGCCAGTAGAGCCCTGAGCGGGGGGAAAGAGACCCAGTACTTC
CDR3 protein: CASRALSGGKETQYF

V gene: TRBV7-9
D gene: TRBD1
CDR3 length: 14
clone size: .
J gene: TRBJ1-4
CDR3 DNA: TGTGCCAGCAGCGCCGGGACAGTCGAGGAAAAACTGTTTTTT
CDR3 protein: CASSAGTVEEKLFF

V gene: TRBV7-6
D gene: .
CDR3 length: 11
clone size: once
J gene: TRBJ2-7
CDR3 DNA: TGTGCCAGCAGCCAAGACCCGGAGCAGTACTTC
CDR3 protein: CASSQDPEQYF

V gene: TRBV30
D gene: .
CDR3 length: 11
clone size: .
J gene: TRBJ2-3
CDR3 DNA: TGTGCCTGGAGTAGGACAGATACGCAGTATTTT
CDR3 protein: CAWSRTDTQYF

V gene: TRBV2
D gene: .
CDR3 length: 16
clone size: .
J gene: TRBJ1-4
CDR3 DNA: TGTGCCAGCAGTGAAAGATCGACAGCAACTAATGAAAAACTGTTTTTT
CDR3 protein: CASSERSTATNEKLFF

V gene: TRBV30
D gene: TRBD1
CDR3 length: 17
clone size: .
J gene: TRBJ2-2
CDR3 DNA: TGTGCCTGGAAACCTCACCGGGACAGGGGATACACCGGGGAGCTGTTTTTT
CDR3 protein: CAWKPHRDRGYTGELFF